Listed here are 10 T cell receptor beta chains from one sample, sequenced in a study of spatial heterogeneity in lung cancer. Time point indicated: sample taken at primary tumor resection. TCRdb re-analysed the 5' RACE reads in MiXCR, keeping a single row per CDR3 protein. Here the sample spans about 1,600 distinct CDR3 sequences, 5% to 6% being singletons. This material consisted of normal lung tissue next to the tumor, taken at surgery. These receptors originate from a female donor with early-stage non-small cell lung cancer.

Many counts were recorded for this clonotype. This rearrangement joins TRBV23-1 to TRBJ2-7; no clear D. TRBV23-1 is an open reading frame whose function is uncertain. This CDR3 has 16 residues. V was shortened by 2 bases and J by 0 bases, with 14 bases between the two germline ends. DNA of the CDR3: TGCGCCAGCAGTCAAGGTAGAGCAGACGACTCCTACGAGCAGTACTTC. It translates to CASSQGRADDSYEQYF.

The chain employs TRBV11-2 and TRBJ2-7; D may be TRBD1 (6 bases). This CDR3 has 14 amino acids. V lost 6 bases to trimming and J lost 0 bases, with 12 bases between them. Looked up from germline, CDR1 is SGHAT and CDR2 is FQNNGV. The DNA of the CDR3 is TGTGCCAGCAGGACCCAGGGGAGCTCCTACGAGCAGTACTTC. Amino acid sequence: CASRTQGSSYEQYF.

Sample share makes this clonotype large. The chain combines TRBV3-1 with TRBJ1-1, with D hard to call. The V and J ends lost 4 bases and 3 bases respectively, with 12 bases between them. The CDR3 is 14 amino acids. Germline V CDR1 and CDR2: LGHDT, YNNKEL (reference sequence). The CDR3 sequence: CASSRPDPHTEAFF. CDR3 DNA sequence: TGTGCCAGCAGCCGCCCGGATCCCCACACTGAAGCTTTCTTT.

The chain combines TRBV11-1 with TRBJ2-1; TRBD1 is a possible D gene (6 bases). The CDR3 covers 16 residues. Germline CDR1 SGHAT, CDR2 FQDESV (reference sequence). The V gene lost 5 bases and the J gene lost 4 bases, with 18 bases spanning the gap. CDR3 region: CASSLGWTAVYNEQFF. For the CDR3, the DNA is TGTGCCAGCAGCCTTGGGTGGACAGCAGTTTACAATGAGCAGTTCTTC.

This clonotype has ten or more counts. This sequence joins TRBV18 and TRBJ2-7, with no clear D. V shed 0 bases and J shed 7 bases, with 16 bases lying between them. Germline loops: CDR1 KGHSH, CDR2 LQKENI. The CDR3 extends over 15 amino acids. The CDR3 sequence is CASSPPSGKGREQYF. The CDR3 DNA sequence: TGTGCCAGCTCACCACCAAGTGGGAAGGGCAGAGAGCAGTACTTC.

This chain links TRBV5-5 with TRBJ2-5, with 8 bases aligning to TRBD2. This CDR3 contains 15 residues. V lost 1 base and J lost 1; bases outside the gene matches: 3. Per germline, CDR1 SGHKS and CDR2 YYEKEE (reference sequence). CDR3 sequence: CASSLTSGSQETQYF. The CDR3 DNA sequence: TGTGCCAGCAGCTTGACTAGCGGCTCCCAAGAGACCCAGTACTTC.

Relative to its sample, this clonotype is medium-sized. The rearrangement uses TRBV12-3 or TRBV12-4 and TRBJ2-2, with 9 bases that match TRBD1. The CDR3 is 17 residues long. The junction had 6 bases not matched to a gene; V was cut back by 3 bases and J by 1 base. This chain's CDR3 is CASSFWTGVLNTGELFF. The DNA of the CDR3 is TGTGCCAGCAGTTTCTGGACAGGGGTTTTGAACACCGGGGAGCTGTTTTTT.

By proportion, this clonotype is large. This sequence joins TRBV12-3 or TRBV12-4 and TRBJ2-3; D perhaps matches TRBD2 (6 bases). Trimming shortened V by 4 bases and J by 2 bases, and 22 bases separated the two germline ends. The length of the CDR3 is 18 residues. The CDR3 region has the DNA TGTGCCAGCAGTTCCCCCGCCTATTCGGGACTCTTCACAGATACGCAGTATTTT. Protein: CASSSPAYSGLFTDTQYF.

The table lists this clonotype with a few counts. The chain links TRBV5-1 to TRBJ2-5, with a weak D call TRBD1 (6 bases). This CDR3 has 15 residues. Deletions cut 3 bases from V and 5 bases from J, with 17 bases between. Germline-derived CDR1 and CDR2 are SGHRS and YFSETQ. CDR3: CASSSGQSRSETQYF. DNA for the CDR3: TGCGCCAGCAGCTCCGGACAGTCGAGGAGCGAGACCCAGTACTTC.

By share of the sample, this clonotype is medium-sized. The chain has TRBV5-1 and TRBJ2-2, with D unresolved. The length of the CDR3 is 17 residues. Deletions cut 0 bases from V and 1 base from J, with 13 bases between. Germline CDR1 and CDR2: SGHRS and YFSETQ. The CDR3 here is CASSLGHRDKNTGELFF. CDR3 in DNA: TGCGCCAGCAGCTTGGGGCACCGTGACAAGAACACCGGGGAGCTGTTTTTT.